Following are 7 T cell receptor beta chains from one sample sequenced in a study of cytomegalovirus exposure and HLA in healthy donors. Data came from immunoSEQ multiplex PCR; TCRdb stores just in-frame clones and leaves some out. The data show 97,000 or so clones, about 88% seen once. The source material was PBMCs. Source of these receptors: a man younger than 30 in good health and CMV-seropositive.

The chain is built from TRBV7-6 and TRBJ2-5; the match to TRBD1 covers 9 bases. Germline loops: CDR1 SGHVS, CDR2 FNYEAQ. Unmatched junction bases numbered 13, after V lost 6 bases and J lost 2 bases. The CDR3 is 17 amino acids. CDR3 DNA sequence: TGTGCCAGCAGTCAACACAGGGGGCGAATCGGACAAGAGACCCAGTACTTC. Amino acids: CASSQHRGRIGQETQYF.

The chain couples TRBV18 to TRBJ2-7, with 8 bases that match TRBD2. Unmatched junction bases numbered 3, after V lost 0 bases and J lost 2 bases. Germline V gene data show CDR1 as KGHSH and CDR2 as LQKENI. This CDR3 has 15 amino acids. The CDR3 coding sequence is TGTGCCAGCTCACCACCCGGGAGGGTCGCCTACGAGCAGTACTTC. Protein product: CASSPPGRVAYEQYF.

The rearrangement uses TRBV19 and TRBJ2-2; TRBD1 is a possible D gene (5 bases). Trimming left V 10 bases short and J 5 bases short, with 14 bases between. Germline loops: CDR1 LNHDA, CDR2 SQIVND (reference sequence). The CDR3 has 13 residues. In DNA, the CDR3 is TGTGCCACTACCCCCCCAGGGACCGGGGAGCTGTTTTTT. Residues: CATTPPGTGELFF.

This clone was counted only a few times. V is TRBV18 and J is TRBJ2-7; D is unresolved. Germline V gene lookup returns CDR1 KGHSH and CDR2 LQKENI. The CDR3 has 12 residues. The V gene lost 6 bases and the J gene lost 3 bases, with 9 bases spanning the gap. CDR3 sequence (DNA): TGTGCCAGCTCGAACACCAACTACGAGCAGTACTTC. This translates into CASSNTNYEQYF. The complete variable domain, with remaining parts taken from reference TRBV18 and TRBJ2-7, reads NAGVMQNPRHLVRRRGQEARLRCSPMKGHSHVYWYRQLPEEGLKFMVYLQKENIIDESGMPKERFSAEFPKEGPSILRIQQVVRGDSAAYFCASSNTNYEQYFGPGTRLTVT.

The chain uses TRBV5-1 and TRBJ1-6, with TRBD1 matching over 9 bases. The CDR3 covers 15 residues. In germline, CDR1 is SGHRS, CDR2 YFSETQ. Trimming removed 0 bases from V and 6 bases from J; junction bases left unmatched: 1. The CDR3 region is CASSLDRGRNSPLHF. In DNA form, the CDR3 reads TGCGCCAGCAGCTTGGACAGGGGGCGTAATTCACCCCTCCACTTT.

The V call is TRBV9, the J call TRBJ2-5; D might be TRBD1 (5 bases). This CDR3 spans 14 amino acids. Germline CDR1 SGDLS, CDR2 YYNGEE. The V end was cut by 4 bases, the J end by 4 bases, with 14 bases between. Here the CDR3 reads CASSQGPTRETQYF. DNA of the CDR3: TGTGCCAGCAGCCAGGGCCCGACCAGAGAGACCCAGTACTTC.

The J gene is TRBJ2-5, the V gene TRBV6-5; D gene unclear. V lost 6 bases, J lost 2 bases, and 7 bases lay in between. Per germline, CDR1 MNHEY and CDR2 SVGAGI. The CDR3 spans 12 residues. The CDR3 protein is CASSRGQETQYF. Here the CDR3 DNA reads TGTGCCAGCAGCAGAGGTCAAGAGACCCAGTACTTC.